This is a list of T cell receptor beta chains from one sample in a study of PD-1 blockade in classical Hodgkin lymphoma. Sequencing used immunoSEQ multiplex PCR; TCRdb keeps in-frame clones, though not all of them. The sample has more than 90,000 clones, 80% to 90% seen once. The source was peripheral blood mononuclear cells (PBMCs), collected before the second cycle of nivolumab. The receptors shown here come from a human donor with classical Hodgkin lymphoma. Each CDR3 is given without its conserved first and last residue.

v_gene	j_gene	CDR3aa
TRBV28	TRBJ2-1	ASEREGVNEQF
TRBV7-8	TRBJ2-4	ASSSPLELAKNIQY
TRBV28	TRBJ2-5	ASSLVAGHKY
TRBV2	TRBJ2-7	ASRAGENYEQY
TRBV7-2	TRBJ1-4	ASSLGRPGSWEKLF
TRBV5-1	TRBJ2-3	ASSSGTTSSTDTQY
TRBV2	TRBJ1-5	ASSLGSAGQPQH
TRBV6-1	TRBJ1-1	ASRDTYTEAF
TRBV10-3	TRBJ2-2	AIRGGPDTGELF
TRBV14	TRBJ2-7	ASSSGLSYEQY
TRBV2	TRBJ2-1	ASSADTYYNEQF
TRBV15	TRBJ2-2	ATSRGLNTGELF
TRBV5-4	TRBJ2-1	ASSPSGGRSYNEQF
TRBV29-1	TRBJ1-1	SVGQDGNTEAF
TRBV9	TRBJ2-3	ASSVAGLAGGPATDTQY
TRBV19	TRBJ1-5	ASSMGARIISNQPQH
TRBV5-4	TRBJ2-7	ASSSGLGGSYEQY
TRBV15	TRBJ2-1	ATRTWTSAYNEQF
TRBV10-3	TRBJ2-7	AIAGTYEQY
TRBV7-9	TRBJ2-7	ASSLIGWAGDSYEQY
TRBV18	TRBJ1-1	ASSHDRTNEAF
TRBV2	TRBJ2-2	ASSGIRGLVTGELF
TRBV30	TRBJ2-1	AWSQLAQNEQF
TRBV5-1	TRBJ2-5	ASCQGSEETQY
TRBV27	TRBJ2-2	ASSLRGRNTGELF
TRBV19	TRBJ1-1	ASCRDRGNTEAF
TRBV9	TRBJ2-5	ASSAPGQRDLVTQY
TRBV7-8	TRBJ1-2	ANSLLLGPNYGYT
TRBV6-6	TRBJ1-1	ASSYSGRTEAF
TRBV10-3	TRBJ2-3	AINGGQRDTQY
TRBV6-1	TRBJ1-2	ASYLKGTGVAGYT
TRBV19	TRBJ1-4	ASSITGGGEKLF
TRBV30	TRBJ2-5	AWNRGHQETQY
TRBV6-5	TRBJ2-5	ASSYTGGREGFPQY
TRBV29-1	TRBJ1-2	SVAQGAQGYGYT
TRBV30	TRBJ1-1	AWGRGVNTEAF
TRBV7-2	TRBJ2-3	ASRLAGGPTDTQY
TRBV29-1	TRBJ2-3	SVVAGTDTQY
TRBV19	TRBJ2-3	VSSGVATDTQY
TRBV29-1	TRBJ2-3	SVRVSDTQY
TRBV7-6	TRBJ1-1	ASSFSGEGYTEAF
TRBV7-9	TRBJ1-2	ASSSIGQGSFNYGYT